This T cell receptor beta chain emerged from a study of blood T cell repertoires in COVID-19. Overall study context: Some COVID-19 samples were acute and others convalescent; all came from the United States, Italy and Spain. PBMCs, B-cell-depleted T cells, or T cells were the source of the cDNA or gDNA that made up the material.

Clones were sequenced by immunoSEQ multiplex PCR, and TCRdb holds only the in-frame ones, with some missing. The sample has about 130,000 clones, around 85% seen once; the top ten hold approximately 2.9%. The CDR3 spans 13 residues. The germline gives CDR1 SGHVS, CDR2 FQNEAQ. The V end was cut by 5 bases, the J end by 8 bases, with 10 bases between. The chain uses TRBV7-8 and TRBJ1-6, with D tentatively TRBD1 (6 bases). The specimen sequenced was peripheral blood. The receptor's source is a woman of 80 years or more with acute or convalescent COVID-19. CDR3 bases: TGTGCCAGCAGCCCCCGACAGGATTCACCCCTCCACTTT. This encodes CASSPRQDSPLHF.